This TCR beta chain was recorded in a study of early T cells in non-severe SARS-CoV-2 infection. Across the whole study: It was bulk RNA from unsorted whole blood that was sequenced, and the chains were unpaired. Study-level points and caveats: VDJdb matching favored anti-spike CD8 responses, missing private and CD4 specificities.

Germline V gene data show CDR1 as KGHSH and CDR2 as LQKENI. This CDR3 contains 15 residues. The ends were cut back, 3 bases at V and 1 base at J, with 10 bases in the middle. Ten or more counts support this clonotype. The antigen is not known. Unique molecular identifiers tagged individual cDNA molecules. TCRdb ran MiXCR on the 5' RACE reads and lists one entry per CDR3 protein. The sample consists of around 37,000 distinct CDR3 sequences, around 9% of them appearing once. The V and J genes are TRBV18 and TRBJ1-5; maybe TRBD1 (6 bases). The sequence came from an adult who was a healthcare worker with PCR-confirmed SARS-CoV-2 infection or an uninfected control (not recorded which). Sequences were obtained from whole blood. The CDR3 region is CASSPRQESNQPQHF. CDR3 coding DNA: TGTGCCAGCTCACCGAGACAGGAGAGCAATCAGCCCCAGCATTTT.